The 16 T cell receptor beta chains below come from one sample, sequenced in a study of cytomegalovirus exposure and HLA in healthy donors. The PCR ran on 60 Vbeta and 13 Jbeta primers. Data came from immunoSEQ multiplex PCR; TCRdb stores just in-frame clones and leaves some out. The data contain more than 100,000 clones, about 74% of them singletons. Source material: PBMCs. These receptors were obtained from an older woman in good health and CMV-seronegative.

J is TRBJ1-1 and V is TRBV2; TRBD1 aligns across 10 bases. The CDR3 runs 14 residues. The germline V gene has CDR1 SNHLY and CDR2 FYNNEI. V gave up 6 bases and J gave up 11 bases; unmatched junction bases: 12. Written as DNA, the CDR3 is TGTGCCAGCAGACTCAGGACAGGGGGGTCGCGGGCTTTCTTT. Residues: CASRLRTGGSRAFF.

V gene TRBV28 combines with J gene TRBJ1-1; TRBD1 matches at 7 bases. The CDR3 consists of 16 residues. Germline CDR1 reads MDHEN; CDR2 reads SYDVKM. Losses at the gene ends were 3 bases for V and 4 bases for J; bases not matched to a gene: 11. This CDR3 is CASSFMDQGVFTEAFF. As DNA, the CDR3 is TGTGCCAGCAGTTTTATGGATCAGGGGGTTTTCACTGAAGCTTTCTTT.

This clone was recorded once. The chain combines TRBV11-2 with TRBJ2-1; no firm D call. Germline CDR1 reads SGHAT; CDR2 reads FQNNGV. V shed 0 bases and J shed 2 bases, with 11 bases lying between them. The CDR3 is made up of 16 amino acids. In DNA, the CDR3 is TGTGCCAGCAGCTTAGATCGTACGTCTACCTACAATGAGCAGTTCTTC. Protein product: CASSLDRTSTYNEQFF.

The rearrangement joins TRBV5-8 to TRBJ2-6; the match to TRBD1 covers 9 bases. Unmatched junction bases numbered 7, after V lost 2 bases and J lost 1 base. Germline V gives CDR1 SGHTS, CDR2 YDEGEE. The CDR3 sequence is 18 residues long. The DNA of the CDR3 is TGTGCCAGCAGCTTAAGGACAGGGGAATGGTCTGGGGCCAACGTCCTGACTTTC. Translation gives CASSLRTGEWSGANVLTF.

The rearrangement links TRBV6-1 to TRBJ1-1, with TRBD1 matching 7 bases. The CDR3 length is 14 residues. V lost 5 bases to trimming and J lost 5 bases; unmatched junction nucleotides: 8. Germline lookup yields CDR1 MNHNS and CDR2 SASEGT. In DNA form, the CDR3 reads TGTGCCAGCAGTAAACAAGGGACAGCTACTGAAGCTTTCTTT. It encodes CASSKQGTATEAFF.

This CDR3 is CASSRGLAGGNLAKNIQYF. The CDR3 DNA reads as TGTGCCAGCAGCCGCGGACTAGCGGGAGGCAATCTAGCCAAAAACATTCAGTACTTC. V usage is TRBV28 and J usage is TRBJ2-4; TRBD2 matches 14 bases. Germline assignment: CDR1 MDHEN and CDR2 SYDVKM. With 6 bases clipped from V and 0 bases from J, the junction kept 10 bases outside the gene matches. The CDR3 is made up of 19 amino acids. The full variable domain, rest sourced from reference TRBV28 and TRBJ2-4, is DVKVTQSSRYLVKRTGEKVFLECVQDMDHENMFWYRQDPGLGLRLIYFSYDVKMKEKGDIPEGYSVSREKKERFSLILESASTNQTSMYLCASSRGLAGGNLAKNIQYFGAGTRLSVL.

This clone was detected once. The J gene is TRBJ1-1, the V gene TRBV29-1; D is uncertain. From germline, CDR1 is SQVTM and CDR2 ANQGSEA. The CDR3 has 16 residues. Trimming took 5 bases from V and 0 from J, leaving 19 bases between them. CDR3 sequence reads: CSVTPNRGVMNTEAFF. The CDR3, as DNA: TGCAGCGTTACACCTAATCGAGGAGTCATGAACACTGAAGCTTTCTTT. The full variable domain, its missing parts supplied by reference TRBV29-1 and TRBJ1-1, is SAVISQKPSRDICQRGTSLTIQCQVDSQVTMMFWYRQQPGQSLTLIATANQGSEATYESGFVIDKFPISRPNLTFSTLTVSNMSPEDSSIYLCSVTPNRGVMNTEAFFGQGTRLTVV.

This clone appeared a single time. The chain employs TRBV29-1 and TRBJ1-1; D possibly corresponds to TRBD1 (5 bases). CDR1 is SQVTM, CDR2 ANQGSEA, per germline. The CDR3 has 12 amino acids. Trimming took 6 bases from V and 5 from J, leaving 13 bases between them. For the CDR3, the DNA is TGCAGCGTCCACACAGGAGGGACTGAAGCTTTCTTT. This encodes CSVHTGGTEAFF.

In nucleotides, the CDR3 is TGTGCCAGCAGCGTACCCGGGACAGGGGAATATGGCTACACCTTC. It specifies CASSVPGTGEYGYTF. The chain links TRBV9 to TRBJ1-2, with 10 nucleotides matching TRBD1. V was clipped by 1 base and J by 5 bases; unmatched bases: 5. CDR1 SGDLS and CDR2 YYNGEE come from the germline V gene. The CDR3 extends over 15 amino acids.

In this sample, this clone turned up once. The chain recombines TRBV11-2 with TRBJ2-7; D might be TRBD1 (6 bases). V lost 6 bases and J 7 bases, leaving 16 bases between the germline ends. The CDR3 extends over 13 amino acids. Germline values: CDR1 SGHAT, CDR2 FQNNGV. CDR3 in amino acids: CASRPTGLGEQYF. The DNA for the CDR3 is TGTGCCAGCAGGCCCACAGGGTTGGGTGAGCAGTACTTC.

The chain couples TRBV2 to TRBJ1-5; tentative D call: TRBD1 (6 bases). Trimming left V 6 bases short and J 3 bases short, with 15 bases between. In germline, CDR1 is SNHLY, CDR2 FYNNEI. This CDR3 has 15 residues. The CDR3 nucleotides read TGTGCCAGCAGGGCAGGGGCGGTTGACAATCAGCCCCAGCATTTT. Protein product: CASRAGAVDNQPQHF. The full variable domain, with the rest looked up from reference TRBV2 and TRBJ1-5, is EPEVTQTPSHQVTQMGQEVILRCVPISNHLYFYWYRQILGQKVEFLVSFYNNEISEKSEIFDDQFSVERPDGSNFTLKIRSTKLEDSAMYFCASRAGAVDNQPQHFGDGTRLSIL.

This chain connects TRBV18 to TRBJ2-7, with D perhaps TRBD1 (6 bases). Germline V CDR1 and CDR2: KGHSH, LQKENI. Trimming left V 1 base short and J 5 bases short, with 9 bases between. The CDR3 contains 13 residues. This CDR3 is CASSPQQGDEQYF. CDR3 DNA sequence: TGTGCCAGCTCACCACAACAGGGTGACGAGCAGTACTTC.

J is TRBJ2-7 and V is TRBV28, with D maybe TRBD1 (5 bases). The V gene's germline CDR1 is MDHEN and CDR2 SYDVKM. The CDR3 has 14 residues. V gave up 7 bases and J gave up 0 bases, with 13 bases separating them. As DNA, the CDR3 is TGTGCCAGCAACAGACAGACGAGCTCCTACGAGCAGTACTTC. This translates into CASNRQTSSYEQYF. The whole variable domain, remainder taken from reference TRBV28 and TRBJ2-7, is DVKVTQSSRYLVKRTGEKVFLECVQDMDHENMFWYRQDPGLGLRLIYFSYDVKMKEKGDIPEGYSVSREKKERFSLILESASTNQTSMYLCASNRQTSSYEQYFGPGTRLTVT.

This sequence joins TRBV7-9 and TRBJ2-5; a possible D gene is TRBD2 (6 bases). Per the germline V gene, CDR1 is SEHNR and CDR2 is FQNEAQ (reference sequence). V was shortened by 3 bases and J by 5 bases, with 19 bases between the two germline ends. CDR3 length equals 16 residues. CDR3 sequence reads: CASSLWGVDLRETQYF. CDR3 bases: TGTGCCAGCAGCTTGTGGGGGGTGGACCTCCGGGAGACCCAGTACTTC.

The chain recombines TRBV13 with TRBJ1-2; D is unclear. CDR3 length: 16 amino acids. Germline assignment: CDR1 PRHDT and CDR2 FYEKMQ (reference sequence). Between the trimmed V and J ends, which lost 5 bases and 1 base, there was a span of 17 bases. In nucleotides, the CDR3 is TGTGCCAGCAGCGCCTATCTCGGGTTTTATAACTATGGCTACACCTTC. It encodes CASSAYLGFYNYGYTF.

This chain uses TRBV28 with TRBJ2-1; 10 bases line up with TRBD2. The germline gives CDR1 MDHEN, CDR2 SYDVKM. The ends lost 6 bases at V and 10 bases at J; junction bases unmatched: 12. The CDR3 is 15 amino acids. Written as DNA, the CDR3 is TGTGCCAGCAGGGGTTTGCTAGCGGGAGCTCGGGAGCAGTTCTTC. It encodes CASRGLLAGAREQFF.